This T cell receptor (beta chain) was obtained from a study of cytotoxic CD8 clonotypes in ibrutinib-treated CLL. Study-wide results and caveats: At baseline, clonality was higher than in age-matched healthy donors and correlated with CD8+ counts. Stable or contracted on treatment, public clonotypes were also uncommon.

The TCR beta libraries used 2 to 2.5 micrograms of genomic DNA that came from cryopreserved PBMCs. The CDR3 extends over 17 amino acids. The germline gives CDR1 MNHEY, CDR2 SMNVEV (reference sequence). Trimming at V came to 3 bases and at J to 4 bases, leaving 12 bases not matched to a gene. Investigators sought sequencing depths of between 1 in 200,000 and 1 in 1 million T cells. Libraries were prepared by immunoSEQ multiplex PCR; TCRdb keeps only in-frame clonotypes and omits some of them. The sample carries 300,000 to 350,000 clones, about 77% recorded once. Comments on this clone: Its antigen is currently unknown.

This sequence was found in a human donor with chronic lymphocytic leukemia. This specimen was PBMCs, taken before ibrutinib treatment. The rearrangement uses TRBV27 and TRBJ2-1, with TRBD2 identical over 7 bases. As DNA, the CDR3 is TGTGCCAGCAGTTTTGGCCTGGGCGGGAGACTATACAATGAGCAGTTCTTC. Amino acid sequence: CASSFGLGGRLYNEQFF.